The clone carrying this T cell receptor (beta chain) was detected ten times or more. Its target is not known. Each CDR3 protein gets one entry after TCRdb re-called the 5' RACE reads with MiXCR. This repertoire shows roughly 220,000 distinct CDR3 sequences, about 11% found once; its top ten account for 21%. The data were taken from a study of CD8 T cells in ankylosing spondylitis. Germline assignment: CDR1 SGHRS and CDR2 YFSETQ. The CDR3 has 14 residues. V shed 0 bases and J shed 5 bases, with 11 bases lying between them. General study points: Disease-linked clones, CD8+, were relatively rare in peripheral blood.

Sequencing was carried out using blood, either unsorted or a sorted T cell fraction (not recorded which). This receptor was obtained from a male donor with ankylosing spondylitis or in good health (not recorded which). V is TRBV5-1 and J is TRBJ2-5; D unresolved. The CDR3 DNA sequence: TGCGCCAGCAGCTTGGAGGGAAGGGCGGAGACCCAGTACTTC. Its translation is CASSLEGRAETQYF.